The 6 T cell receptor beta chains below come from one sample, sequenced in a study of control samples from healthy donors and cancer patients. Clones were sequenced by immunoSEQ multiplex PCR, and TCRdb holds only the in-frame ones, with some missing. In the table there are 71,000 or so clones, roughly 91% of which are singletons. The sequencing input was PBMCs. The source of these receptors is a man aged 60-69 years with lung cancer.

The gene calls are TRBV10-3 and TRBJ2-1; D is undetermined. Per the germline V gene, CDR1 is ENHRY and CDR2 is SYGVKD. This CDR3 comprises 12 residues. Trimming removed 3 bases at V and 2 bases at J, with 2 bases between. CDR3 in DNA: TGTGCCATCAGTGAAACCTACAATGAGCAGTTCTTC. Its protein product is CAISETYNEQFF.

DNA of the CDR3: TGTGCCAGCGGACAGGGGCGCCTCTCTGGAAACACCATATATTTT. It encodes CASGQGRLSGNTIYF. V and J are TRBV2 and TRBJ1-3; 9 bases are shared with TRBD1. The germline gives CDR1 SNHLY, CDR2 FYNNEI. The CDR3 length is 15 residues. V was clipped by 8 bases and J by 0 bases; unmatched bases: 5.

The chain carries TRBV6-5 and TRBJ2-1, with 7 positions matching TRBD1. V lost 4 bases to trimming and J lost 0 bases; unmatched junction nucleotides: 3. The CDR3 sequence is 15 residues long. The germline V gene has CDR1 MNHEY and CDR2 SVGAGI. CDR3 region: CASSLDRSSYNEQFF. The CDR3 region has the DNA TGTGCCAGCAGTTTGGACAGGAGCTCCTACAATGAGCAGTTCTTC.

The genes are TRBV14 and TRBJ1-5; D is perhaps TRBD1 (6 bases). Per the germline V gene, CDR1 is SGHDN and CDR2 is FVKESK. The CDR3 is 14 amino acids. Trimming removed 3 bases from V and 6 bases from J, with 12 bases in between. The CDR3: CASSHGGLGQPQHF. The CDR3 DNA reads as TGTGCCAGCAGCCATGGGGGGCTGGGTCAGCCCCAGCATTTT.

Comment on this clone: The sample has other DNA sequences that encode this CDR3 too. This sequence joins TRBV10-3 and TRBJ1-3; D ambiguous. Trimming took 6 bases from V and 0 from J, leaving 6 bases between them. The CDR3 spans 13 residues. Germline assignment: CDR1 ENHRY and CDR2 SYGVKD. The CDR3 is CAIRGSSGNTIYF. CDR3 sequence (DNA): TGTGCCATCAGAGGTTCCTCTGGAAACACCATATATTTT.

The rearrangement uses TRBV3-1 (or the pseudogene TRBV3-2) and TRBJ1-2, with 9 bases lining up with TRBD1. Losses at the gene ends were 6 bases for V and 7 bases for J; bases not matched to a gene: 6. Germline V lookup: CDR1 LGHDT, CDR2 YNNKEL (reference sequence). The CDR3 length is 13 residues. The CDR3 reads CASRQTGGVGYTF. The CDR3 nucleotides read TGTGCCAGCAGACAAACAGGGGGCGTTGGCTACACCTTC.